Sequencing of this TCR beta chain was carried out in a study of PD-1 blockade in classical Hodgkin lymphoma. On the study more broadly: The patients were dosed with nivolumab 3 mg/kg, infused intravenously every 2 weeks.

V was cut by 2 bases and J by 4 bases, with 16 bases left in between. The germline V gene encodes CDR1 SGHTS and CDR2 YDEGEE. CDR3 size: 16 residues. Regarding time point: cycle 4 day 1 (C4D1), after five to seven weeks of nivolumab. There was relapse after autologous stem cell transplantation in every patient, and there was variation in brentuximab vedotin exposure. Relapsed/refractory classical Hodgkin lymphoma patients had complete, partial or progressive responses. TCRdb keeps only in-frame clones here, not all; method: immunoSEQ multiplex PCR. The sample has about 50,000 clones, around 87% seen once; the top ten hold approximately 15%.

The sample here was peripheral blood mononuclear cells (PBMCs), taken before the fourth cycle of nivolumab. This chain joins TRBV5-8 and TRBJ2-1; the D gene is possibly TRBD1 (6 bases). The source of this sequence is a human donor with classical Hodgkin lymphoma. CDR3 residues: CASSLTRTDKYNEQFF. CDR3 in DNA: TGTGCCAGCAGCTTAACTAGGACAGACAAATACAATGAGCAGTTCTTC.